The 29 T cell receptor beta chains below come from one sample, sequenced in a study of cytomegalovirus exposure and HLA in healthy donors. The PCR made use of 60 Vbeta and 13 Jbeta primers. Some clones are missing from TCRdb's copy, which holds only in-frame ones; the method was immunoSEQ multiplex PCR. Its listing shows 200,000 to 250,000 clones. The material sequenced was PBMCs. The receptors come from a woman in her 30s in good health and CMV-seropositive.

The gene calls are TRBV27 and TRBJ1-4; D uncertain. The germline gives CDR1 MNHEY, CDR2 SMNVEV (reference sequence). Trimming stripped 4 bases from V and 0 bases from J, with 6 bases between. The CDR3 is made up of 14 amino acids. CDR3 nucleotide sequence: TGTGCCAGCAGTTCCGGGACAACTAATGAAAAACTGTTTTTT. It is translated as CASSSGTTNEKLFF. The full variable domain, rest sourced from reference TRBV27 and TRBJ1-4, is EAQVTQNPRYLITVTGKKLTVTCSQNMNHEYMSWYRQDPGLGLRQIYYSMNVEVTDKGDVPEGYKVSRKEKRNFPLILESPSPNQTSLYFCASSSGTTNEKLFFGSGTQLSVL.

The gene calls are TRBV6-5 and TRBJ1-2, with 7 bases lining up with TRBD1. CDR3 length equals 15 residues. From germline, CDR1 is MNHEY and CDR2 SVGAGI. After removal of 5 bases from V and 5 bases from J, the junction contained 11 bases not matched to a gene. CDR3 loop: CASSHDRGGFYGYTF. CDR3 nucleotide sequence: TGTGCCAGCAGTCACGATAGAGGGGGCTTTTATGGCTACACCTTC.

This CDR3 is CASRDDGTGRGEAFF. As DNA, the CDR3 is TGCGCCAGCAGAGATGACGGGACAGGGAGAGGCGAAGCTTTCTTT. J is TRBJ1-1 and V is TRBV4-1, with 9 nucleotides matching TRBD1. Germline-derived CDR1 and CDR2 are MGHRA and YSYEKL. The V segment lost 6 bases and the J segment 8 bases; nucleotides outside the gene matches: 13. The CDR3 runs to 15 residues.

The V call is TRBV5-8, the J call TRBJ1-2; D remains unclear. The CDR3 totals 12 residues. The V end lost 4 bases, the J end lost 4 bases, and 8 bases lay between the germline ends. CDR1 and CDR2 from the germline V gene are SGHTS and YDEGEE. The CDR3 is CASSLDFYGYTF. As DNA, the CDR3 is TGTGCCAGCAGCCTTGACTTCTATGGCTACACCTTC.

The rearrangement links TRBV5-1 to TRBJ2-1; 7 nucleotides align to TRBD1. CDR1 is SGHRS, CDR2 YFSETQ, per germline. This CDR3 comprises 14 residues. The trim removed 0 bases at V and 8 bases at J, leaving 5 bases unmatched. CDR3 sequence reads: CASSLAGQKHEQFF. CDR3 sequence (DNA): TGCGCCAGCAGCTTGGCGGGACAGAAGCATGAGCAGTTCTTC.

The genes are TRBV18 and TRBJ1-3, with TRBD1 matching over 7 bases. This CDR3 spans 14 amino acids. J gave up 4 bases and V 0 bases, and 0 bases lay outside the gene matches. Per germline, CDR1 KGHSH and CDR2 LQKENI. Here the CDR3 reads CASSPPGQGNTIYF. For the CDR3, the DNA is TGTGCCAGCTCACCACCGGGACAGGGAAACACCATATATTTT.

This chain connects TRBV15 to TRBJ1-5, with D perhaps matching TRBD1 (5 bases). Germline V gene sequence: CDR1 LNHNV, CDR2 YYDKDF (reference sequence). V was pared by 5 bases and J by 0 bases, with 26 bases between. The CDR3 length is 20 residues. The CDR3 is CATSPAGGAPWLNSNQPQHF. The CDR3 region has the DNA TGTGCCACCAGCCCAGCGGGAGGGGCGCCCTGGTTGAATAGCAATCAGCCCCAGCATTTT.

The chain is built from TRBV18 and TRBJ1-2; 8 bases match TRBD1. CDR1 is KGHSH and CDR2 is LQKENI in the germline V gene. The V gene end was trimmed by 5 bases and the J gene end by 2 bases; junction bases not matched to a gene: 7. The CDR3 sequence is 15 residues long. CDR3 sequence: CASSASGGANYGYTF. The CDR3 DNA reads as TGTGCCAGCTCAGCCTCAGGGGGCGCAAACTATGGCTACACCTTC. Full variable domain (remainder filled in from reference TRBV18 and TRBJ1-2): NAGVMQNPRHLVRRRGQEARLRCSPMKGHSHVYWYRQLPEEGLKFMVYLQKENIIDESGMPKERFSAEFPKEGPSILRIQQVVRGDSAAYFCASSASGGANYGYTFGSGTRLTVV.

J is TRBJ2-1 and V is TRBV14, with 7 bases identical to TRBD1. The CDR3 runs 17 residues. CDR1 SGHDN and CDR2 FVKESK come from the germline V gene. With V trimmed by 1 base and J by 0 bases, 6 bases remained unmatched. The CDR3 region is CASSQGTGLSSYNEQFF. In DNA form, the CDR3 reads TGTGCCAGCAGCCAAGGGACAGGACTTTCCTCCTACAATGAGCAGTTCTTC. Variable domain in full (rest from reference TRBV14 and TRBJ2-1): EAGVTQFPSHSVIEKGQTVTLRCDPISGHDNLYWYRRVMGKEIKFLLHFVKESKQDESGMPNNRFLAERTGGTYSTLKVQPAELEDSGVYFCASSQGTGLSSYNEQFFGPGTRLTVL.

The rearrangement uses TRBV27 and TRBJ1-1; 8 bases agree with TRBD1. The CDR3 is 14 residues long. CDR1 and CDR2 (germline): MNHEY, SMNVEV (reference sequence). J gave up 4 bases and V 2 bases, and 3 bases lay outside the gene matches. This chain's CDR3 is CASSLATGGTEAFF. DNA for the CDR3: TGTGCCAGCAGTTTAGCTACAGGGGGCACTGAAGCTTTCTTT.

The chain recombines TRBV5-1 with TRBJ1-2, with 7 bases matching TRBD1. The CDR3 sequence is 14 residues long. Trimming took 3 bases from V and 0 from J; bases not matched to a gene: 2. Germline CDR1 reads SGHRS; CDR2 reads YFSETQ. CDR3 protein: CASSSDRSNYGYTF. CDR3 coding DNA: TGCGCCAGCAGCTCGGACAGGTCTAACTATGGCTACACCTTC.

V usage is TRBV27 and J usage is TRBJ1-2, with a possible D match to TRBD1 (6 bases). The V gene's germline CDR1 is MNHEY and CDR2 SMNVEV (reference sequence). CDR3 length: 14 residues. V lost 5 bases and J 7 bases, leaving 17 bases between the germline ends. In nucleotides, the CDR3 is TGTGCCAGCAGTCCTCCGGACAGCCGGTCTGGCTACACCTTC. It translates to CASSPPDSRSGYTF.

This sequence joins TRBV27 and TRBJ1-4; no reliable D call. CDR3 length: 13 amino acids. Germline CDR1 reads MNHEY; CDR2 reads SMNVEV (reference sequence). The V end lost 5 bases, the J end lost 6 bases, and 10 bases lay between the germline ends. The CDR3 loop is CASSQRRDEKLFF. The DNA of the CDR3 is TGTGCCAGCAGTCAGAGACGGGATGAAAAACTGTTTTTT.

The chain has TRBV2 and TRBJ2-1; maybe TRBD1 (6 bases). The CDR3 is 12 residues long. V was clipped by 7 bases and J by 5 bases, with 9 bases between them. Germline V CDR1 and CDR2: SNHLY, FYNNEI. CDR3 sequence: CASKDSHNEQFF. The CDR3 DNA follows: TGTGCCAGCAAGGACAGCCACAATGAGCAGTTCTTC.

With regard to this clone: This specimen includes other DNA sequences encoding the same CDR3. The chain links TRBV7-9 to TRBJ2-7, with 7 bases fitting TRBD1. Trimming took 1 base from V and 5 from J; bases not matched to a gene: 2. The CDR3 consists of 13 residues. Looked up from germline, CDR1 is SEHNR and CDR2 is FQNEAQ (reference sequence). CDR3: CASSLGQGNEQYF. CDR3 nucleotides: TGTGCCAGCAGCTTAGGACAGGGAAACGAGCAGTACTTC.

The V and J genes are TRBV5-1 and TRBJ2-3; tentatively, D is TRBD2 (7 bases). Per the germline V gene, CDR1 is SGHRS and CDR2 is YFSETQ. The V end was cut by 4 bases, the J end by 4 bases, with 19 bases between. This CDR3 is built from 16 residues. CDR3 in amino acids: CASSLPDAGAADTQYF. The DNA of the CDR3 is TGCGCCAGCAGCCTCCCCGATGCGGGGGCCGCAGATACGCAGTATTTT.

This chain links TRBV30 with TRBJ1-5; D remains ambiguous. CDR1 and CDR2 from the germline V gene are GTSNPN and SVGIG (reference sequence). The CDR3 is 16 amino acids. With 0 bases removed from V and 7 bases from J, the gap between germline ends came to 19 bases. The chain's CDR3 is CAWSVNLAVRSQPQHF. The CDR3 DNA is TGTGCCTGGAGTGTAAATTTAGCAGTGCGGTCGCAGCCCCAGCATTTT.

The rearrangement links TRBV6-5 to TRBJ2-1; 9 bases line up with TRBD1. CDR3 length: 14 residues. V dropped 6 bases and J dropped 4; count of bases not matched to a gene: 4. Germline V gene sequence: CDR1 MNHEY, CDR2 SVGAGI. As DNA, the CDR3 is TGTGCCAGCAGAACAGGGGGCGGGTACAATGAGCAGTTCTTC. Translating it yields CASRTGGGYNEQFF.

For the CDR3, the DNA is TGTGCCAGCACCCGGGGCTCCTACAATGAGCAGTTCTTC. Its protein is CASTRGSYNEQFF. This rearrangement joins TRBV7-2 to TRBJ2-1; D is possibly TRBD2 (5 bases). Germline V lookup: CDR1 SGHTA, CDR2 FQGNSA. Between the trimmed V and J ends, which lost 7 bases and 0 bases, there was a span of 7 bases. The length of the CDR3 is 13 residues.

The rearrangement links TRBV5-1 to TRBJ1-2; TRBD1 aligns across 7 bases. J lost 3 bases, V lost 1 base, and 3 bases had no gene match. The V gene's germline CDR1 is SGHRS and CDR2 YFSETQ. This CDR3 has 14 residues. The CDR3 spells CASSLTGADYGYTF. In DNA form, the CDR3 reads TGCGCCAGCAGCTTGACAGGGGCGGACTATGGCTACACCTTC.

V is TRBV7-2 and J is TRBJ2-1; 7 positions match TRBD2. The CDR3 extends over 15 amino acids. With 1 base clipped from V and 9 bases from J, the junction kept 9 bases outside the gene matches. Germline CDR1 SGHTA, CDR2 FQGNSA. CDR3 amino acids: CASSLESLRGSEQFF. As DNA, the CDR3 is TGTGCCAGCAGCTTAGAGTCGTTGCGGGGGAGTGAGCAGTTCTTC.

As concerns this clone: The missing conserved phenylalanine or tryptophan at the end of this CDR3 makes a read error likely. The chain has TRBV2 and TRBJ1-6, with D possibly being TRBD1 (5 bases). The V and J ends lost 7 bases and 7 bases respectively, with 11 bases between them. This CDR3 comprises 13 residues. CDR1 SNHLY and CDR2 FYNNEI come from the germline V gene. The CDR3 protein is CASTGQANSPLHL. The DNA for the CDR3 is TGTGCCAGCACTGGACAAGCGAATTCACCCCTCCACCTT.

The CDR3: CASSGDRGLALDYGYTF. DNA of the CDR3: TGTGCCAGCAGTGGTGACAGGGGGCTTGCCCTAGACTATGGCTACACCTTC. The J gene is TRBJ1-2, the V gene TRBV2; 10 nucleotides align to TRBD1. The CDR3 has 17 residues. After removal of 4 bases from V and 3 bases from J, the junction contained 11 bases not matched to a gene. From germline, CDR1 is SNHLY and CDR2 FYNNEI.

This rearrangement joins TRBV7-9 to TRBJ1-4; the D is unclear. The CDR3 length is 14 residues. Trimming left V 1 base short and J 6 bases short, with 9 bases between. Germline CDR1 reads SEHNR; CDR2 reads FQNEAQ (reference sequence). The CDR3 DNA follows: TGTGCCAGCAGCTTAGGGAGGGTGCATGAAAAACTGTTTTTT. Its protein is CASSLGRVHEKLFF.

The chain combines TRBV5-8 with TRBJ1-5; a weak D match, TRBD1 (5 bases). Trimming cost V 2 bases and J 7 bases, with 19 bases left between them. The CDR3 runs 16 residues. CDR1 and CDR2 from the germline V gene are SGHTS and YDEGEE. This chain's CDR3 is CASSFRSGGMDQPQHF. The CDR3 nucleotides are TGTGCCAGCAGCTTCAGGTCTGGGGGGATGGACCAGCCCCAGCATTTT.

The chain has TRBV9 and TRBJ2-2; 8 bases align to TRBD1. Germline trimming cut 4 bases from V and 6 bases from J; bases unmatched to any gene: 5. Germline V lookup: CDR1 SGDLS, CDR2 YYNGEE. There are 14 residues in the CDR3. This CDR3 is CASSQWTGSGELFF. The CDR3 nucleotides are TGTGCCAGCAGCCAGTGGACAGGGTCCGGGGAGCTGTTTTTT.

J is TRBJ2-7 and V is TRBV5-1; 9 nucleotides agree with TRBD2. Germline V gene sequence: CDR1 SGHRS, CDR2 YFSETQ. The ends lost 2 bases at V and 0 bases at J; junction bases unmatched: 6. There are 16 residues in the CDR3. CDR3: CASSFLAGESSYEQYF. The DNA for the CDR3 is TGCGCCAGCAGCTTCTTAGCGGGGGAAAGCTCCTACGAGCAGTACTTC.

The chain couples TRBV10-3 to TRBJ2-4; 9 bases line up with TRBD2. V shed 4 bases and J 0 bases; nucleotides not matched to a gene: 4. This CDR3 region has 16 residues. Germline V gives CDR1 ENHRY, CDR2 SYGVKD. The CDR3 coding sequence is TGTGCCATCAGTGGGATAGCGGGGGTAGCCAAAAACATTCAGTACTTC. Protein product: CAISGIAGVAKNIQYF.

The chain combines TRBV12-5 with TRBJ1-5, with a possible D match to TRBD1 (5 bases). V shed 8 bases and J shed 6 bases, with 14 bases lying between them. CDR3 length equals 13 residues. Per the germline V gene, CDR1 is LGHNT and CDR2 is FRNRAP. The CDR3 DNA reads TGTGCTAGTTGGGGGGGACTCGGTCAGCCCCAGCATTTT. Translating gives CASWGGLGQPQHF.